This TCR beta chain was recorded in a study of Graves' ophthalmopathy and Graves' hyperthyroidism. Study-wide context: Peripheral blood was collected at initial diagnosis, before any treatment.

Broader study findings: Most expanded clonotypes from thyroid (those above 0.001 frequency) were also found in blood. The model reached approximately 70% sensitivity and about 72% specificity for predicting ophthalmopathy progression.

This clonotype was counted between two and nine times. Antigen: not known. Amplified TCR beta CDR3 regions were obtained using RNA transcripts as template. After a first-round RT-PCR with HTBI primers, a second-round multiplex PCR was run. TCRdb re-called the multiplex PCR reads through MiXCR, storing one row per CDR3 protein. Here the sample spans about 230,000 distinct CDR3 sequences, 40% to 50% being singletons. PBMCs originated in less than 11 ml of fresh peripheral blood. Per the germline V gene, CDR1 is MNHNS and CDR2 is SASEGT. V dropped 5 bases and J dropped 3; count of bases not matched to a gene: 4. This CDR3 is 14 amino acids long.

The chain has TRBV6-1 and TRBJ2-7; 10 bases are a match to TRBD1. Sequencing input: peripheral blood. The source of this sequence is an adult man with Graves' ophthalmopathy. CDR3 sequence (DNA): TGTGCCAGCAGTCGGACAGGGGGAATCTACGAGCAGTACTTC. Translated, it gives CASSRTGGIYEQYF.